The entry below describes one T cell receptor beta chain. V was cut by 6 bases and J by 0 bases, with 14 bases left in between. The germline gives CDR1 KGHSH, CDR2 LQKENI. This CDR3 contains 16 residues. This sample is drawn from a study of blood T cell repertoires in COVID-19. The wider study: Acute and convalescent COVID-19 specimens originated in the United States, Italy and Spain. Sample material is recorded as cDNA or gDNA derived from T cells, B-cell-depleted T cells, or PBMCs.

In the authors' workflow: The authors estimated nucleated cell counts from reference gene primer amplification. Assay: immunoSEQ multiplex PCR; the TCRdb copy retains only in-frame clones and omits some. The V and J calls and clone size come from that table; D and trimming were worked out from the DNA. The table shows about 110,000 clones, with roughly 82% occurring only once. Input material: peripheral blood. This sequence joins TRBV18 and TRBJ2-2, with D unclear. This receptor was obtained from a woman aged 55-75 years with acute or convalescent COVID-19. The chain's CDR3 is CASSRSSQTNTGELFF. The CDR3 nucleotides are TGTGCCAGCTCTCGATCCTCACAAACGAACACCGGGGAGCTGTTTTTT.